This passage covers 21 T cell receptor beta chains from one sample sequenced in a study of siplizumab effects on memory and regulatory T cells. This table comes from immunoSEQ multiplex PCR, and its TCRdb copy is limited to in-frame clones, with some not included. The sample has 100,000 or so clones; about 91% are singletons. Sequencing was carried out using CD4+ T cells sorted from blood. Receptors originate from a human donor in good health. Some clones in this sample may be carry-over from other donors' samples.

J is TRBJ2-2 and V is TRBV5-1; possibly TRBD2 for D (5 bases). CDR1 and CDR2 from the germline V gene are SGHRS and YFSETQ. There are 13 residues in the CDR3. Trimming shortened V by 4 bases and J by 6 bases, and 10 bases separated the two germline ends. CDR3 residues: CASSAAGAGELFF. The CDR3 coding sequence is TGCGCCAGCAGCGCAGCCGGGGCCGGGGAGCTGTTTTTT.

This rearrangement joins TRBV9 to TRBJ1-2; D unclear. The V gene's germline CDR1 is SGDLS and CDR2 YYNGEE. Trimming stripped 4 bases from V and 0 bases from J, with 10 bases between. The CDR3 is 14 amino acids. The CDR3 here is CASSPWTANYGYTF. CDR3 coding DNA: TGTGCCAGCAGCCCTTGGACGGCTAACTATGGCTACACCTTC.

The genes are TRBV2 and TRBJ2-2, with D unresolved. CDR3 size: 14 residues. The germline gives CDR1 SNHLY, CDR2 FYNNEI. Trimming stripped 7 bases from V and 8 bases from J, with 17 bases between. CDR3 coding DNA: TGTGCCAGCAAATATACAGACCAAATAGGGGAGCTGTTTTTT. Protein sequence: CASKYTDQIGELFF.

This clone was observed a handful of times. The CDR3 spells CASGGVVGNQPQHF. The CDR3 nucleotides are TGTGCCAGCGGAGGGGTGGTTGGCAATCAGCCCCAGCATTTT. This chain uses TRBV2 with TRBJ1-5; D may be TRBD1 (5 bases). Germline lookup yields CDR1 SNHLY and CDR2 FYNNEI. The V end was cut by 8 bases, the J end by 2 bases, with 13 bases between. This CDR3 is built from 14 residues.

J is TRBJ1-1 and V is TRBV28; D gene unclear. CDR3 size: 12 residues. The germline V gene encodes CDR1 MDHEN and CDR2 SYDVKM. V lost 3 bases to trimming and J lost 1 base, with 3 bases between them. The CDR3 region has the DNA TGTGCCAGCAGTTTGAAGAACACTGAAGCTTTCTTT. Translating gives CASSLKNTEAFF.

V is TRBV7-2 and J is TRBJ2-3; no firm D call. Germline V gives CDR1 SGHTA, CDR2 FQGNSA. V shed 5 bases and J shed 1 base, with 10 bases lying between them. The length of the CDR3 is 14 residues. CDR3 nucleotides: TGTGCCAGCAGCCTCGAGAGCGGCACAGATACGCAGTATTTT. It codes for CASSLESGTDTQYF. The entire variable domain, with the rest obtained from reference TRBV7-2 and TRBJ2-3, is as follows: GAGVSQSPSNKVTEKGKDVELRCDPISGHTALYWYRQSLGQGLEFLIYFQGNSAPDKSGLPSDRFSAERTGGSVSTLTIQRTQQEDSAVYLCASSLESGTDTQYFGPGTRLTVL.

The V and J genes are TRBV20-1 and TRBJ1-3, with no clear D. Trimming took 6 bases from V and 4 from J, leaving 7 bases between them. CDR1 and CDR2 (germline): DFQATT, SNEGSKA (reference sequence). CDR3 length: 11 residues. For the CDR3, the DNA is TGCAGTGCCCAAACCGGAAACACCATATATTTT. Translated: CSAQTGNTIYF.

The J gene is TRBJ2-3, the V gene TRBV27; D uncertain. Germline V lookup: CDR1 MNHEY, CDR2 SMNVEV (reference sequence). The CDR3 length is 15 residues. Trimming removed 6 bases from V and 2 bases from J, with 15 bases in between. CDR3 nucleotides: TGTGCCAGCAGGGGGTATGTGGAACACACAGATACGCAGTATTTT. Its protein product is CASRGYVEHTDTQYF.

The chain couples TRBV5-6 to TRBJ2-2; D unresolved. Germline loops: CDR1 SGHDT, CDR2 YYEEEE. V was clipped by 0 bases and J by 8 bases, with 14 bases between them. The CDR3 spans 15 residues. This CDR3 is CASSLVGRTVGELFF. As DNA, the CDR3 is TGTGCCAGCAGCTTGGTAGGCAGGACGGTTGGGGAGCTGTTTTTT.

The table lists this clone with a few counts. The chain is built from TRBV18 and TRBJ2-7; 12 bases line up with TRBD2. Germline V gene lookup returns CDR1 KGHSH and CDR2 LQKENI. The CDR3 has 17 amino acids. Trimming removed 0 bases from V and 7 bases from J; junction bases left unmatched: 10. The CDR3 nucleotides are TGTGCCAGCTCACCACCGTTACTAGCGGGAGGAATACGGGAGCAGTACTTC. It translates to CASSPPLLAGGIREQYF. The whole variable domain, filled in from reference TRBV18 and TRBJ2-7, reads NAGVMQNPRHLVRRRGQEARLRCSPMKGHSHVYWYRQLPEEGLKFMVYLQKENIIDESGMPKERFSAEFPKEGPSILRIQQVVRGDSAAYFCASSPPLLAGGIREQYFGPGTRLTVT.

The V gene is TRBV5-1, the J gene TRBJ1-5; D remains unclear. The CDR3 covers 16 residues. The ends were cut back, 1 base at V and 4 bases at J, with 15 bases in the middle. Germline CDR1 is SGHRS and CDR2 is YFSETQ. CDR3 sequence (DNA): TGCGCCAGCAGCTTGTCGGGTTTTGGAGGGAATCAGCCCCAGCATTTT. This sequence encodes CASSLSGFGGNQPQHF.

This chain connects TRBV29-1 to TRBJ1-1; the D gene is possibly TRBD1 (5 bases). The CDR3 is 13 residues long. The V gene lost 3 bases and the J gene lost 4 bases, with 12 bases spanning the gap. Germline V gene data show CDR1 as SQVTM and CDR2 as ANQGSEA. CDR3 in DNA: TGCAGCGTTGAGGGCAGGGAGGGCACTGAAGCTTTCTTT. It specifies CSVEGREGTEAFF. Together with reference TRBV29-1 and TRBJ1-1, the CDR3 gives the full variable domain: SAVISQKPSRDICQRGTSLTIQCQVDSQVTMMFWYRQQPGQSLTLIATANQGSEATYESGFVIDKFPISRPNLTFSTLTVSNMSPEDSSIYLCSVEGREGTEAFFGQGTRLTVV.

The chain couples TRBV30 to TRBJ2-7; no firm D call. Trimming removed 3 bases from V and 5 bases from J, with 8 bases in between. Germline loops: CDR1 GTSNPN, CDR2 SVGIG (reference sequence). CDR3 size: 11 residues. The chain's CDR3 is CAWRARDEQYF. The CDR3 coding sequence is TGTGCCTGGAGGGCAAGGGACGAGCAGTACTTC.

The V and J genes are TRBV5-4 and TRBJ2-5; D is unclear. With 2 bases removed from V and 4 bases from J, the gap between germline ends came to 9 bases. The CDR3 has 13 residues. Germline V gene lookup returns CDR1 SGHNT and CDR2 YYREEE (reference sequence). CDR3 region: CASSFDRLETQYF. The CDR3 region has the DNA TGTGCCAGCAGCTTCGATCGGCTAGAGACCCAGTACTTC.

The gene calls are TRBV11-3 and TRBJ2-3; TRBD2 might be the D (6 bases). From germline, CDR1 is SGHNT and CDR2 YENEEA. The ends were cut back, 5 bases at V and 5 bases at J, with 14 bases in the middle. CDR3 length: 14 residues. CDR3 in amino acids: CASSLGLSGDTQYF. The DNA for the CDR3 is TGTGCCAGCAGCCTGGGACTTTCGGGAGATACGCAGTATTTT.

The chain links TRBV25-1 to TRBJ1-6, with D unclear. V was trimmed by 8 bases and J by 10 bases, leaving 18 bases between them. The CDR3 length is 14 residues. CDR1 MGHDK and CDR2 SYGVNS come from the germline V gene. CDR3 protein: CASAGPYGDSPLHF. CDR3 bases: TGTGCCAGCGCCGGGCCCTACGGTGACTCACCCCTCCACTTT.

This sequence joins TRBV6-4 and TRBJ2-7; TRBD2 is a possible D gene (5 bases). The CDR3 consists of 13 residues. CDR1 is MRHNA, CDR2 SNTAGT, per germline. Deletions cut 0 bases from V and 6 bases from J, with 9 bases between. CDR3 DNA: TGTGCCAGCAGTGACTCGAGGGAAACCGAGCAGTACTTC. This encodes CASSDSRETEQYF.

The chain is built from TRBV29-1 and TRBJ2-3; 12 nucleotides line up with TRBD1. This CDR3 comprises 14 residues. From germline, CDR1 is SQVTM and CDR2 ANQGSEA. V shed 2 bases, J shed 6 bases, and the junction held 3 bases outside the gene matches. In DNA form, the CDR3 reads TGCAGCGTTGAACCGGGACAGGGGGCGGATACGCAGTATTTT. Residues: CSVEPGQGADTQYF.

This sequence joins TRBV28 and TRBJ1-2, with 8 bases matching TRBD1. Germline lookup yields CDR1 MDHEN and CDR2 SYDVKM. V lost 1 base, J lost 5 bases, and 3 bases stayed unmatched. The CDR3 covers 14 residues. The CDR3 DNA sequence: TGTGCCAGCAGTTTATCCGGGACAGGTTATGGCTACACCTTC. Protein: CASSLSGTGYGYTF.

V gene TRBV14 combines with J gene TRBJ2-1, with 10 bases matching TRBD2. Germline V CDR1 and CDR2: SGHDN, FVKESK. Trimming at V came to 4 bases and at J to 3 bases, leaving 3 bases not matched to a gene. This CDR3 is 15 amino acids long. The CDR3 sequence is CASSLGTSVYNEQFF. Here the CDR3 DNA reads TGTGCCAGCAGCCTCGGGACTAGCGTCTACAATGAGCAGTTCTTC. The variable domain in full, completed from reference TRBV14 and TRBJ2-1, reads EAGVTQFPSHSVIEKGQTVTLRCDPISGHDNLYWYRRVMGKEIKFLLHFVKESKQDESGMPNNRFLAERTGGTYSTLKVQPAELEDSGVYFCASSLGTSVYNEQFFGPGTRLTVL.

This clone was seen once. The CDR3 region has the DNA TGTGCCAGCAGCTTTCTAGCGGGGGGCCGGGAGACCCAGTACTTC. Its protein product is CASSFLAGGRETQYF. The chain uses TRBV7-8 and TRBJ2-5, with 11 bases identical to TRBD2. The J segment lost 5 bases and the V segment lost 3 bases, leaving 5 bases of the junction unmatched. The V gene's germline CDR1 is SGHVS and CDR2 FQNEAQ. The length of the CDR3 is 15 residues.